The clone carrying this T cell receptor (beta chain) was seen at least ten times. The antigen is not known. CDR3 size: 15 residues. The V end lost 0 bases, the J end lost 3 bases, and 11 bases lay between the germline ends. Germline lookup yields CDR1 MNHNS and CDR2 SASEGT. This sample was included in a study of regulatory T cells in long-lasting Graves disease. Study conclusions and caveats: Favored usage of TRBV28, TRBJ1-2 and TRBJ2-5 was recorded in persistent disease. Newly diagnosed Graves' patients exceeded persistent ones in TCR diversity.

Building of the TCR beta libraries involved iRepertoire HTBI primers and Arm-PCR of CDR3 regions. Via MiXCR, TCRdb re-called the multiplex PCR reads, giving one row per CDR3 protein. The profile covers roughly 500,000 distinct CDR3 sequences, with roughly 12% appearing a single time and roughly a tenth taken by the ten largest. The time point: newly diagnosed GD, antithyroid drugs for less than 3 months. RNA isolated from PBMCs was used to make the TCR library. These sequences were also reported in another study, on T cells in Graves' hyperthyroidism and ophthalmopathy. That report notes: In the first-round RT-PCR of the TCR CDR3, the HTBI primer set was used.

This chain joins TRBV6-1 and TRBJ1-1, with no clear D. The sample was peripheral blood mononuclear cells (PBMCs), taken at new diagnosis, from a patient treated with antithyroid drugs. This clonotype was obtained from a young man with Graves disease. CDR3 residues: CASSEASVVDTEAFF. CDR3 nucleotides: TGTGCCAGCAGTGAAGCGTCGGTTGTGGACACTGAAGCTTTCTTT.